The subject of this entry is one TCR beta chain. Its specificity is unknown. V lost 0 bases and J lost 0, with 12 bases in between. The CDR3 runs to 16 residues. Germline assignment: CDR1 SQVTM and CDR2 ANQGSEA. The sample originates from a study of vaccination effects on CD4 cells after COVID-19. Study outcomes and limitations: Late in the post-vaccination period, infection-induced and vaccine-induced clones underwent marked clonal contraction. The study, lacking early post-infection timepoints, had few convalescent patients.

Using immunoSEQ multiplex PCR, the repertoire was profiled, and TCRdb retains in-frame clones only, with some absent. This sample carries about 73,000 clones, 65% to 80% of them seen once, and the ten largest clones take over 2.5%. Peptide-pool stimulation followed by sequencing identified expanded antigen-specific CD4+ clonotypes in the ViraFEST assay. The culture ran for approximately 11 days before CD4+ T cells were isolated. All vaccine recipients tested negative for nucleocapsid antibodies and had never contracted SARS-CoV-2 infection. Cultivation was performed at a few million PBMC per well with around 10 IU/ml IL-2 and 10 ug/ml peptides added. Half the medium was swapped for IL-2 medium on days 3 and 7.

The sample here was CD4+ T cells from PBMCs cultured with HCoV-NL63 spike peptides, taken before COVID-19 vaccination. The chain combines TRBV29-1 with TRBJ2-1, with a possible D match to TRBD1 (5 bases). This clonotype originated in a human donor who received a COVID-19 vaccine. CDR3 in DNA: TGCAGCGTTGAAGATAATGGGGCGAGCTCCTACAATGAGCAGTTCTTC. Protein sequence: CSVEDNGASSYNEQFF.